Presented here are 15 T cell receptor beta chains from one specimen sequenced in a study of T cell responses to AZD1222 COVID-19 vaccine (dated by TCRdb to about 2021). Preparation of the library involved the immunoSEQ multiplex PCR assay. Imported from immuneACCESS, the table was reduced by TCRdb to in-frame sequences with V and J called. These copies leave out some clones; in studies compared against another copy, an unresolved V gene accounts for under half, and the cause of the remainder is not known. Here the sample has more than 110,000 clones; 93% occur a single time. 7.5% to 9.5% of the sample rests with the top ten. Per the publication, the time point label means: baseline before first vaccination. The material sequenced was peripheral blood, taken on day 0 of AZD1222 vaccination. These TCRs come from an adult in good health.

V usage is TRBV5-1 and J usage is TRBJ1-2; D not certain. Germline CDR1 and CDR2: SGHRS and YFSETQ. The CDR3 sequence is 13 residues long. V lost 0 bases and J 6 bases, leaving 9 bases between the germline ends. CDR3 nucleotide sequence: TGCGCCAGCAGCTTGGTCGGAGGGAATGGCTACACCTTC. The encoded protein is CASSLVGGNGYTF.

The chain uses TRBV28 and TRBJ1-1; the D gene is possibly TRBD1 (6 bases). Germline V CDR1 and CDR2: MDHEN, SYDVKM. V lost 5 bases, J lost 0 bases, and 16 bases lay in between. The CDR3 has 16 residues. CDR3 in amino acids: CASSPRYRAVNTEAFF. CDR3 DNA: TGTGCCAGCAGTCCCAGATACAGGGCGGTGAACACTGAAGCTTTCTTT.

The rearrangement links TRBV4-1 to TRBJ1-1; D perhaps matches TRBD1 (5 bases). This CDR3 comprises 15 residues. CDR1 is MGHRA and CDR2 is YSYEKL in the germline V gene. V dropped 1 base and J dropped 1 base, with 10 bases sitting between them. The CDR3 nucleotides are TGCGCCAGCAGCCAAGTAGGGGCTGGGAACACTGAAGCTTTCTTT. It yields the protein CASSQVGAGNTEAFF.

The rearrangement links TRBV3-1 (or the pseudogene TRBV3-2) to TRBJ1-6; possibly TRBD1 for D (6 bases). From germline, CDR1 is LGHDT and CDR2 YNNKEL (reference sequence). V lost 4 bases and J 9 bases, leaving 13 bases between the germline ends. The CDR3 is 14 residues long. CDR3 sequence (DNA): TGTGCCAGCAGCCTGGGGGCATTTGGTTCACCCCTCCACTTT. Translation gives CASSLGAFGSPLHF.

CDR3 in amino acids: CASSGRNYGYTF. The CDR3 region has the DNA TGTGCCAGCAGTGGAAGGAACTATGGCTACACCTTC. This chain links TRBV12-3 or TRBV12-4 with TRBJ1-2; no reliable D call. The CDR3 contains 12 residues. Trimming took off 5 bases at V and 2 bases at J, with 6 bases between the two ends.

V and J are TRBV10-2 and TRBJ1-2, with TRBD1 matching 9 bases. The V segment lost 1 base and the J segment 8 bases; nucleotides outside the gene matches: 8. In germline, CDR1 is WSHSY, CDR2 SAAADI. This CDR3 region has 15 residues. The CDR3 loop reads CASSEFRTGVGGYTF. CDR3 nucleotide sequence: TGCGCCAGCAGTGAGTTCCGGACAGGGGTTGGCGGCTACACCTTC.

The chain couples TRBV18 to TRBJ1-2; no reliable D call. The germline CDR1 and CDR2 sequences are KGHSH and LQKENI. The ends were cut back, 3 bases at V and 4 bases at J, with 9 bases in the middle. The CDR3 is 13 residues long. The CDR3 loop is CASSPRWTYGYTF. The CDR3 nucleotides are TGTGCCAGCTCACCCCGGTGGACCTATGGCTACACCTTC.

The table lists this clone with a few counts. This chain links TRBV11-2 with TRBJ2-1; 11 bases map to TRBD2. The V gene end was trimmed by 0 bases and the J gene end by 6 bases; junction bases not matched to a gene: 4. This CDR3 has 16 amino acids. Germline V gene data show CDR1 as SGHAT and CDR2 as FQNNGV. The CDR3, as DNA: TGTGCCAGCAGCTTAGAGCTAGCGGGGGGCCCCAATGAGCAGTTCTTC. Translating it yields CASSLELAGGPNEQFF.

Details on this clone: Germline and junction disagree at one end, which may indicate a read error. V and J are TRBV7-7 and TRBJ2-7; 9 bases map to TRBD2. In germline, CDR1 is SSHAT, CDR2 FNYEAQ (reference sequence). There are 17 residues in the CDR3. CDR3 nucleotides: TGTGCTAGCAGCTTACAACGACTAGCGGCCAGCTCCTACGAGCAGTACTTC. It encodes CASSLQRLAASSYEQYF.

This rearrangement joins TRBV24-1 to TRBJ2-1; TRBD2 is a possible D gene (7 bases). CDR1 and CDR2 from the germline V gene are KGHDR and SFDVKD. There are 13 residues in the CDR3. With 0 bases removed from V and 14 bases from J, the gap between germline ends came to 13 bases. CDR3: CATSDLAGAGEFF. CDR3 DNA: TGTGCCACCAGTGATTTGGCGGGGGCGGGAGAGTTCTTC.

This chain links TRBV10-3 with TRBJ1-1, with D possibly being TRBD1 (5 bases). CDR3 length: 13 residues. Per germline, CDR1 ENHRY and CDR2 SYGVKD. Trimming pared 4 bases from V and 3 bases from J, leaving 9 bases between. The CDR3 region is CAISAGLDTEAFF. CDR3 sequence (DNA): TGTGCCATCAGTGCAGGGTTGGACACTGAAGCTTTCTTT.

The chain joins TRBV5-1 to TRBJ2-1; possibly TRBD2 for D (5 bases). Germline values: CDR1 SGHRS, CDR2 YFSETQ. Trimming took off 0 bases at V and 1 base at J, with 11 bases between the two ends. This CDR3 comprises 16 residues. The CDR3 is CASSLGGMSSYNEQFF. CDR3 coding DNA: TGCGCCAGCAGCTTGGGAGGGATGTCGTCCTACAATGAGCAGTTCTTC. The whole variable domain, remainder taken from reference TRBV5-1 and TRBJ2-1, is KAGVTQTPRYLIKTRGQQVTLSCSPISGHRSVSWYQQTPGQGLQFLFEYFSETQRNKGNFPGRFSGRQFSNSRSEMNVSTLELGDSALYLCASSLGGMSSYNEQFFGPGTRLTVL.

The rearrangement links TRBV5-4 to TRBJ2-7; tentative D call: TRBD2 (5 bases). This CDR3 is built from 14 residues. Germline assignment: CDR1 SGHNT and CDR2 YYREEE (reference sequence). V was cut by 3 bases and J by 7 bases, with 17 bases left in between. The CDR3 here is CASSSLSVGGEQYF. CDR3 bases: TGTGCCAGCAGCTCCCTCTCCGTAGGAGGAGAGCAGTACTTC. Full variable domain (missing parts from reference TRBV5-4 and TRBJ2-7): ETGVTQSPTHLIKTRGQQVTLRCSSQSGHNTVSWYQQALGQGPQFIFQYYREEENGRGNFPPRFSGLQFPNYSSELNVNALELDDSALYLCASSSLSVGGEQYFGPGTRLTVT.

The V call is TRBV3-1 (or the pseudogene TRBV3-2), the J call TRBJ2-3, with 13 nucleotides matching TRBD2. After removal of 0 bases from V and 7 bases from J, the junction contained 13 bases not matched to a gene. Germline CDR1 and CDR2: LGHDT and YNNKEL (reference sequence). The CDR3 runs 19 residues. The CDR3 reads CASSQDMAATSGGFHTQYF. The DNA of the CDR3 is TGTGCCAGCAGCCAAGATATGGCGGCGACTAGCGGGGGGTTCCATACGCAGTATTTT.

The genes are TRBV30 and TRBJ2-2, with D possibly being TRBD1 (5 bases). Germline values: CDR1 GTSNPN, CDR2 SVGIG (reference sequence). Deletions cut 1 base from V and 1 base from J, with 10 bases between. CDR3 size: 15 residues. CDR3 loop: CAWSENDRNTGELFF. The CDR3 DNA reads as TGTGCCTGGAGTGAAAACGACAGGAACACCGGGGAGCTGTTTTTT. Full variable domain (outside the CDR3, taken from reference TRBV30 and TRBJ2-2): SQTIHQWPATLVQPVGSPLSLECTVEGTSNPNLYWYRQAAGRGLQLLFYSVGIGQISSEVPQNLSASRPQDRQFILSSKKLLLSDSGFYLCAWSENDRNTGELFFGEGSRLTVL.